Here is one TCR beta chain with its context. What it recognizes is unknown. At the Johns Hopkins FTIC core, DNA taken from cultured CD4+ T cells was sequenced by way of the Oncomine TCR Beta short-read assay. Via MiXCR, TCRdb re-called the PCR reads, giving one row per CDR3 protein. The profile shows about 13,000 distinct CDR3 sequences, about 60% of them singletons. This sample was included in a study of vaccination and CD4 T cells after COVID-19. Treatment meaning: roughly ten-day PBMC culture with coronavirus spike peptide pools or control peptides (ViraFEST assay). Peptide pools at roughly 10 ug/ml, together with approximately 9.6 IU/ml IL-2, were added to cultures of roughly 2 million PBMCs per well. Study findings and constraints: Spike mono-reactivity was found in 304 of the 307 vaccine-specific clones identified in convalescent patients.

The sequence derives from a human donor who had recovered from COVID-19. What was sequenced was CD4+ T cells from blood, cultured in vitro.

The CDR3 region is CSASNRQVSNQPQHF. The DNA for the CDR3 is TGCAGTGCTTCGAATAGACAGGTTAGCAATCAGCCCCAGCATTTT. This rearrangement joins TRBV20-1 to TRBJ1-5, with D perhaps matching TRBD1 (6 bases). The V and J ends lost 5 bases and 0 bases respectively, with 14 bases between them. This CDR3 spans 15 amino acids. The germline CDR1 and CDR2 sequences are DFQATT and SNEGSKA (reference sequence).